The 5 T cell receptor beta chains in this list originate from one sample, sequenced in a study of T-cell reconstitution after alpha-beta-depleted transplantation in children. Molecular barcoding with unique molecular identifiers was used for the TCRbeta library. TCRdb analysed the PCR reads with MiXCR anew, one entry per CDR3 protein. The repertoire holds about 500,000 distinct CDR3 sequences, less than 35% seen once, with 2% to 3% in the top ten. Specimen: PBMCs from the stem cell graft donor, collected from the stem cell graft. The receptors derive from a human donor who donated a stem cell graft to a child with aplastic anemia.

There are a few counts of this clonotype. The chain carries TRBV12-3 or TRBV12-4 and TRBJ2-1; TRBD2 matches 8 bases. Trimming removed 2 bases from V and 7 bases from J; junction bases left unmatched: 10. The length of the CDR3 is 16 residues. For the CDR3, the DNA is TGTGCCAGCAGTTTACCCGCTAGCGGGCCCATGAATGAGCAGTTCTTC. Its protein is CASSLPASGPMNEQFF.

The chain combines TRBV24-1 with TRBJ2-1, with a weak D call TRBD1 (5 bases). The germline V and J ends were trimmed by 3 bases and 1 base, with 12 bases remaining between them. Germline lookup yields CDR1 KGHDR and CDR2 SFDVKD. This CDR3 has 16 amino acids. The CDR3 region has the DNA TGTGCCACCAGTGATGCCACAGGACATTCCTACAATGAGCAGTTCTTC. Protein: CATSDATGHSYNEQFF.

The chain is built from TRBV20-1 and TRBJ2-1; 9 bases align to TRBD2. The CDR3 extends over 16 amino acids. Germline V lookup: CDR1 DFQATT, CDR2 SNEGSKA (reference sequence). Unmatched junction bases numbered 14, after V lost 6 bases and J lost 5 bases. This CDR3 reads CSAQREASQGNNEQFF. The DNA of the CDR3 is TGCAGTGCCCAGCGGGAGGCCAGCCAGGGGAACAATGAGCAGTTCTTC.

This chain links TRBV6-1 with TRBJ1-1; 8 bases match TRBD1. With 6 bases clipped from V and 5 bases from J, the junction kept 8 bases outside the gene matches. Germline V gene data show CDR1 as MNHNS and CDR2 as SASEGT. This CDR3 comprises 14 residues. Here the CDR3 reads CASRGQGAGTEAFF. The CDR3 bases are TGTGCCAGCAGGGGTCAGGGGGCGGGAACTGAAGCTTTCTTT.

This clonotype was detected a few times. The chain joins TRBV6-4 to TRBJ2-1; 7 bases are shared with TRBD1. This CDR3 has 16 residues. V dropped 7 bases and J dropped 0; count of bases not matched to a gene: 9. Germline V gives CDR1 MRHNA, CDR2 SNTAGT. As DNA, the CDR3 is TGTGCCAGCAAATCGGAAGGGACAGCCTCCTACAATGAGCAGTTCTTC. This sequence encodes CASKSEGTASYNEQFF.